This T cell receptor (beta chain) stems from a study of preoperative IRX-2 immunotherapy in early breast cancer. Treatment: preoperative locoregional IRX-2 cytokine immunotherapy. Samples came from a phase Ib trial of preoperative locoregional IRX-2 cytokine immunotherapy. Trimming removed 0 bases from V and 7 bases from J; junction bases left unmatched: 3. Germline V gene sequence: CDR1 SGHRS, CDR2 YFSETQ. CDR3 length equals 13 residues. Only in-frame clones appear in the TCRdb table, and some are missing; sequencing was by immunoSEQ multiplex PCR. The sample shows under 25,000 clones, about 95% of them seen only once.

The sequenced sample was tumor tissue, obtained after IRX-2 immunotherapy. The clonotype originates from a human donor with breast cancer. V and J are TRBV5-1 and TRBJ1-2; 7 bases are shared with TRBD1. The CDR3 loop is CASSLGQGRGYTF. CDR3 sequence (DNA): TGCGCCAGCAGCTTGGGACAGGGACGTGGCTACACCTTC.